The 17 T cell receptor beta chains listed next were all sequenced from one sample in a study of blood T cells in healthy people across ages. Through a sample-barcoded 5' primer and a J-beta primer mix, a second PCR was run for roughly 7 to 12 cycles. A single record per CDR3 protein comes from TCRdb applying MiXCR to the 5' RACE reads. The sample comprises about 290,000 distinct CDR3 sequences, 25% to 30% of which are singletons, and around 30% rests with the top ten. Sequencing was carried out using blood. These TCRs come from a woman between 65 and 79 years old in good health.

Regarding this clonotype: The junction differs from germline at one of its ends, possibly a read error. The chain has TRBV23-1 and TRBJ2-2; D gene ambiguous. TRBV23-1 is filed as an ORF, its function uncertain. The CDR3 extends over 16 amino acids. The CDR3 sequence is CTSSQILPGAAGELFF. The CDR3 DNA follows: TGCACCAGCAGTCAAATTCTTCCAGGTGCCGCCGGGGAGCTGTTTTTT.

The J gene is TRBJ2-1, the V gene TRBV18, with D maybe TRBD2 (6 bases). The CDR3 extends over 16 amino acids. V dropped 3 bases and J dropped 1 base, with 13 bases sitting between them. Germline loops: CDR1 KGHSH, CDR2 LQKENI. CDR3 in DNA: TGTGCCAGCTCACCCGTCGGGGGAGTTTCCTACAATGAGCAGTTCTTC. This codes for CASSPVGGVSYNEQFF.

The chain uses TRBV18 and TRBJ1-1; weak D call: TRBD1 (5 bases). The ends were cut back, 5 bases at V and 4 bases at J, with 17 bases in the middle. The germline V gene has CDR1 KGHSH and CDR2 LQKENI. This CDR3 is 15 amino acids long. CDR3 coding DNA: TGTGCCAGCTCAGGGAGGAGGGACGTCGGCACTGAAGCTTTCTTT. This codes for CASSGRRDVGTEAFF. Full variable domain (rest looked up from reference TRBV18 and TRBJ1-1): NAGVMQNPRHLVRRRGQEARLRCSPMKGHSHVYWYRQLPEEGLKFMVYLQKENIIDESGMPKERFSAEFPKEGPSILRIQQVVRGDSAAYFCASSGRRDVGTEAFFGQGTRLTVV.

The V gene is TRBV9, the J gene TRBJ2-1; 7 bases align to TRBD2. The germline gives CDR1 SGDLS, CDR2 YYNGEE. The CDR3 contains 14 residues. V lost 3 bases and J lost 9; bases outside the gene matches: 9. CDR3 in amino acids: CASSDVGGPLEQFF. The DNA of the CDR3 is TGTGCCAGCAGCGACGTGGGAGGGCCCCTTGAGCAGTTCTTC.

The chain uses TRBV20-1 and TRBJ1-1, with D possibly TRBD1 on 5 matching bases. V was cut by 1 base and J by 3 bases, with 21 bases left in between. This CDR3 comprises 17 residues. CDR1 and CDR2 from the germline V gene are DFQATT and SNEGSKA (reference sequence). The CDR3 region has the DNA TGCAGTGCTAGAGCGGACATCGGGCCGATCGGGGACACTGAAGCTTTCTTT. It translates to CSARADIGPIGDTEAFF.

This clonotype was seen more than once but under ten times. The V call is TRBV7-2, the J call TRBJ1-2, with D possibly matching TRBD1 (6 bases). The ends were cut back, 5 bases at V and 5 bases at J, with 15 bases in the middle. The CDR3 totals 14 residues. The germline CDR1 and CDR2 sequences are SGHTA and FQGNSA. The CDR3 bases are TGTGCCAGCAGCATCTCGGACAGCCGATATGGCTACACCTTC. This gives the protein CASSISDSRYGYTF.

V usage is TRBV6-6 and J usage is TRBJ2-7; 7 nucleotides match TRBD1. Germline V lookup: CDR1 MNHNY, CDR2 SVGAGI (reference sequence). This CDR3 contains 13 residues. V dropped 5 bases and J dropped 5; count of bases not matched to a gene: 6. The CDR3 DNA follows: TGTGCCAGCAGTAGACAGGGAAGTCACGAGCAGTACTTC. The encoded protein is CASSRQGSHEQYF.

The table lists this clonotype with many counts. The chain employs TRBV5-1 and TRBJ2-3; 11 bases fit TRBD1. The CDR3 sequence is 17 residues long. Germline loops: CDR1 SGHRS, CDR2 YFSETQ. Trimming at V came to 0 bases and at J to 3 bases, leaving 6 bases not matched to a gene. CDR3 coding DNA: TGCGCCAGCAGCTTGGCCCCCGGACAGGGGGCAACAGATACGCAGTATTTT. It codes for CASSLAPGQGATDTQYF.

The table lists this clonotype with a few counts. V usage is TRBV20-1 and J usage is TRBJ1-4, with 7 bases aligning to TRBD1. Trimming cost V 2 bases and J 8 bases; bases outside gene matches: 5. The CDR3 is 13 amino acids. Germline values: CDR1 DFQATT, CDR2 SNEGSKA (reference sequence). CDR3 DNA: TGCAGTGCTAGAAAGGGGGCGCGGGAAAAACTGTTTTTT. Translated: CSARKGAREKLFF.

This clonotype was detected a few times. The gene calls are TRBV20-1 and TRBJ2-1; D is tentatively TRBD1 or TRBD2 (6 bases each). V lost 6 bases and J lost 3, with 12 bases in between. Germline CDR1 and CDR2: DFQATT and SNEGSKA (reference sequence). The CDR3 extends over 13 amino acids. The CDR3 loop reads CSAGGSDYNEQFF. In DNA form, the CDR3 reads TGCAGTGCCGGGGGCTCAGACTACAATGAGCAGTTCTTC.

This clonotype was counted only a few times. The chain employs TRBV5-1 and TRBJ2-7, with 7 bases identical to TRBD2. The CDR3 extends over 14 amino acids. Germline V gene data show CDR1 as SGHRS and CDR2 as YFSETQ. The V and J ends lost 0 bases and 4 bases, in that order; junction bases with no gene match: 4. The CDR3 DNA is TGCGCCAGCAGCTTGGTGGGACTACAATACGAGCAGTACTTC. It is translated as CASSLVGLQYEQYF.

This clonotype was found many times. The gene calls are TRBV20-1 and TRBJ2-1; 11 nucleotides line up with TRBD2. Per the germline V gene, CDR1 is DFQATT and CDR2 is SNEGSKA (reference sequence). The trim removed 0 bases at V and 5 bases at J, leaving 6 bases unmatched. The CDR3 covers 16 residues. As DNA, the CDR3 is TGCAGTGCTAGAGACGCGGGACTAGCGGCTAACAATGAGCAGTTCTTC. It encodes CSARDAGLAANNEQFF.

The chain joins TRBV27 to TRBJ2-2, with 8 bases aligning to TRBD2. The CDR3 consists of 15 residues. V shed 5 bases and J 6 bases; nucleotides not matched to a gene: 8. CDR1 is MNHEY, CDR2 SMNVEV, per germline (reference sequence). CDR3 loop: CASSPGLADPGELFF. CDR3 DNA: TGTGCCAGCAGTCCCGGACTAGCAGATCCCGGGGAGCTGTTTTTT.

J is TRBJ2-2 and V is TRBV2, with D hard to call. In germline, CDR1 is SNHLY, CDR2 FYNNEI. There are 14 residues in the CDR3. V lost 4 bases and J lost 4, with 10 bases in between. This CDR3 reads CASSGVLFTGELFF. CDR3 nucleotide sequence: TGTGCCAGCAGTGGGGTTCTATTCACCGGGGAGCTGTTTTTT.

This clonotype was found a few times. The rearrangement uses TRBV20-1 and TRBJ2-4; no definite D call. The V end was cut by 5 bases, the J end by 0 bases, with 8 bases between. The CDR3 is 13 amino acids. Germline CDR1 is DFQATT and CDR2 is SNEGSKA (reference sequence). CDR3 amino acids: CSAAVIAKNIQYF. The CDR3 region has the DNA TGCAGTGCTGCGGTGATAGCCAAAAACATTCAGTACTTC.

This clonotype turned up a few times. This chain joins TRBV28 and TRBJ1-2; no clear D gene. The length of the CDR3 is 15 residues. The V gene lost 6 bases and the J gene lost 0 bases, with 14 bases spanning the gap. Per the germline V gene, CDR1 is MDHEN and CDR2 is SYDVKM. CDR3 protein: CASSLPLGANYGYTF. The DNA for the CDR3 is TGTGCCAGCAGCCTACCGCTGGGAGCTAACTATGGCTACACCTTC.

This clonotype has a count of ten or more. The V and J genes are TRBV28 and TRBJ2-1; the D call may be TRBD1 or TRBD2 (5 bases each). CDR3 length: 15 amino acids. The germline V gene has CDR1 MDHEN and CDR2 SYDVKM. V lost 5 bases to trimming and J lost 4 bases, with 15 bases between them. In DNA form, the CDR3 reads TGTGCCAGCAGTCTTCCGGGGCTAGTATACAATGAGCAGTTCTTC. Translated, it gives CASSLPGLVYNEQFF. The full variable domain, with the rest looked up from reference TRBV28 and TRBJ2-1, is DVKVTQSSRYLVKRTGEKVFLECVQDMDHENMFWYRQDPGLGLRLIYFSYDVKMKEKGDIPEGYSVSREKKERFSLILESASTNQTSMYLCASSLPGLVYNEQFFGPGTRLTVL.